A single sample gave rise to the 32 T cell receptor beta chains below, sequenced in a study of blood T cells in healthy people across ages (dated by TCRdb to the mid-2010s). Library preparation employed 5' RACE. For sequencing, an Illumina HiSeq 2500 was employed. A second 7 to 11 cycle PCR used a sample-barcoded 5' primer and a J-beta primer mix. The raw public reads went through TCRdb reprocessing: fastp at Q25, MiXCR clone calling, in-frame beta chains kept. Rows are combined by CDR3 protein, so each entry shows the most common genes and DNA. The sample table contains about 1.8 million distinct CDR3 sequences; only one count was recorded for about 50% of them. The ten most abundant clones make up roughly 2.1% of the sample. The sample was blood. The source of these receptors is a middle-aged woman in good health.

This chain's CDR3 is CASSQDIGLGSYNEQYF. The CDR3 DNA is TGCGCCAGCAGCCAAGATATAGGGCTCGGCTCCTACAATGAGCAGTACTTC. The V gene is TRBV4-3, the J gene TRBJ2-1; D unresolved. The J call could be wrong; TRBJ2-7 is a better fit for the DNA end. Germline loops: CDR1 LGHNA, CDR2 YSLEER. This CDR3 has 17 amino acids.

This clonotype was picked up a small number of times. The V call is TRBV12-3 or TRBV12-4, the J call TRBJ1-2; D uncertain. V was clipped by 6 bases and J by 8 bases, with 16 bases between them. The CDR3 is 13 residues long. As DNA, the CDR3 is TGTGCCAGCAGAGTTGTAGGAGCGAACGGCTACACCTTC. Translated: CASRVVGANGYTF.

A few counts support this clonotype. V is TRBV30 and J is TRBJ1-2, with D unclear. This CDR3 comprises 15 residues. Looked up from germline, CDR1 is GTSNPN and CDR2 is SVGIG (reference sequence). Trimming stripped 0 bases from V and 0 bases from J, with 11 bases between. CDR3 loop: CAWSVRWAANYGYTF. The DNA of the CDR3 is TGTGCCTGGAGTGTACGGTGGGCAGCTAACTATGGCTACACCTTC.

This clonotype was seen more than once but under ten times. The genes are TRBV4-3 and TRBJ1-2; D gene unclear. The germline CDR1 and CDR2 sequences are LGHNA and YSLEER. Trimming removed 3 bases at V and 5 bases at J, with 13 bases between. The CDR3 extends over 14 amino acids. The CDR3 reads CASSHEAAPYGYTF. CDR3 coding DNA: TGCGCCAGCAGCCACGAAGCGGCGCCTTATGGCTACACCTTC.

This clonotype was seen only once. The chain recombines TRBV7-2 with TRBJ2-4; D is perhaps TRBD1 (5 bases). Germline V gene sequence: CDR1 SGHTA, CDR2 FQGNSA. This CDR3 has 15 residues. Trimming pared 1 base from V and 5 bases from J, leaving 12 bases between. The CDR3 protein is CASSLVWGSENIQYF. Here the CDR3 DNA reads TGTGCCAGCAGCTTAGTCTGGGGCAGTGAAAACATTCAGTACTTC.

V gene TRBV12-3 or TRBV12-4 combines with J gene TRBJ2-6; 11 bases line up with TRBD1. This CDR3 comprises 15 residues. V shed 5 bases, J shed 7 bases, and the junction held 4 bases outside the gene matches. CDR3 sequence (DNA): TGTGCCAGCAGTCAGGGACAGGGGGTTGCCAACGTCCTGACTTTC. Encoded protein: CASSQGQGVANVLTF.

This clonotype was seen more than once but under ten times. V gene TRBV3-1 combines with J gene TRBJ2-6, with TRBD1 as a possible D gene (6 bases). The V end was cut by 6 bases, the J end by 2 bases, with 11 bases between. CDR3 length: 15 amino acids. Germline V gene sequence: CDR1 LGHDT, CDR2 YNNKEL (reference sequence). The CDR3 loop reads CASREQGPGANVLTF. CDR3 DNA: TGTGCCAGCAGAGAACAGGGACCTGGGGCCAACGTCCTGACTTTC.

The J gene is TRBJ2-7, the V gene TRBV29-1; perhaps D is TRBD1 or TRBD2 (5 bases each). V gave up 5 bases and J gave up 3 bases, with 11 bases separating them. The CDR3 length is 12 residues. CDR1 is SQVTM, CDR2 ANQGSEA, per germline. CDR3 sequence (DNA): TGCAGCGTTAGTAAGGGGAGCTACGAGCAGTACTTC. Its translation: CSVSKGSYEQYF.

This chain uses TRBV5-1 with TRBJ2-2; D may be TRBD1 or TRBD2 (5 bases each). This CDR3 contains 15 residues. Trimming shortened V by 1 base and J by 6 bases, and 13 bases separated the two germline ends. Germline CDR1 and CDR2: SGHRS and YFSETQ. CDR3 coding DNA: TGCGCCAGCAGCTTGTTTTCCGGGACGTCCGGGGAGCTGTTTTTT. This sequence encodes CASSLFSGTSGELFF.

V usage is TRBV20-1 and J usage is TRBJ2-6; tentatively, D is TRBD1 or TRBD2 (5 bases each). Germline V gene lookup returns CDR1 DFQATT and CDR2 SNEGSKA (reference sequence). CDR3 length equals 18 residues. Trimming pared 2 bases from V and 0 bases from J, leaving 17 bases between. CDR3 coding DNA: TGCAGTGCTAGACCGAGGGGACGGAGTAACTCTGGGGCCAACGTCCTGACTTTC. Amino acids: CSARPRGRSNSGANVLTF.

This rearrangement joins TRBV6-6 to TRBJ2-1; TRBD2 matches 13 bases. Germline values: CDR1 MNHNY, CDR2 SVGAGI (reference sequence). V lost 5 bases and J lost 8; bases outside the gene matches: 9. The CDR3 is made up of 16 amino acids. Here the CDR3 DNA reads TGTGCCAGCAGTGCGAAACTAGCGGGGGGGCCTGATGAGCAGTTCTTC. Its protein product is CASSAKLAGGPDEQFF.

The chain is built from TRBV20-1 and TRBJ2-5; the match to TRBD1 covers 8 bases. J lost 8 bases, V lost 3 bases, and 20 bases had no gene match. The germline V gene has CDR1 DFQATT and CDR2 SNEGSKA (reference sequence). The CDR3 is 17 residues long. The CDR3 DNA reads as TGCAGTGCTAGTTCCCCCACCTCGACAGGGGTAAAGAAAACCCAGTACTTC. Its protein is CSASSPTSTGVKKTQYF.

This clonotype was detected many times. The chain uses TRBV10-3 and TRBJ2-7, with TRBD1 identical over 7 bases. This CDR3 comprises 15 residues. From germline, CDR1 is ENHRY and CDR2 SYGVKD. V was pared by 10 bases and J by 6 bases, with 18 bases of the junction left unmatched. In nucleotides, the CDR3 is TGTGCCACCGCTAAAGAAGTAAGACAGGGATCCGAGCAGTACTTC. Encoded protein: CATAKEVRQGSEQYF.

About this clonotype: Germline and junction disagree at one end, which may indicate a read error. J is TRBJ2-5 and V is TRBV5-1; no definite D call. The germline V gene has CDR1 SGHRS and CDR2 YFSETQ. This CDR3 has 13 residues. Here the CDR3 DNA reads TGCGCCAGCAGCTTAAGGACGAGAGAGGCCCAGTACTTC. Translating it yields CASSLRTREAQYF. The full variable domain, its missing parts supplied by reference TRBV5-1 and TRBJ2-5, is KAGVTQTPRYLIKTRGQQVTLSCSPISGHRSVSWYQQTPGQGLQFLFEYFSETQRNKGNFPGRFSGRQFSNSRSEMNVSTLELGDSALYLCASSLRTREAQYFGPGTRLLVL.

V gene TRBV20-1 combines with J gene TRBJ1-2; the match to TRBD1 covers 7 bases. Trimming at V came to 2 bases and at J to 4 bases, leaving 7 bases not matched to a gene. Germline lookup yields CDR1 DFQATT and CDR2 SNEGSKA (reference sequence). This CDR3 has 14 amino acids. CDR3 residues: CSARRTGPLYGYTF. The DNA of the CDR3 is TGCAGTGCTAGACGGACAGGACCCCTCTATGGCTACACCTTC.

The V and J genes are TRBV7-9 and TRBJ2-3, with TRBD1 matching over 7 bases. The V gene's germline CDR1 is SEHNR and CDR2 FQNEAQ (reference sequence). Losses at the gene ends were 5 bases for V and 2 bases for J; bases not matched to a gene: 10. This CDR3 contains 16 residues. This CDR3 is CASSPAGTEHTDTQYF. The DNA for the CDR3 is TGTGCCAGCAGCCCCGCCGGGACAGAACACACAGATACGCAGTATTTT.

This clonotype came up once. V usage is TRBV9 and J usage is TRBJ2-3; 7 bases match TRBD1. Germline V gene lookup returns CDR1 SGDLS and CDR2 YYNGEE. The CDR3 is 16 amino acids. With V trimmed by 5 bases and J by 3 bases, 12 bases remained unmatched. DNA of the CDR3: TGTGCCAGCAGTGACCCCCAACAGGGGCGAACAGATACGCAGTATTTT. Amino acids: CASSDPQQGRTDTQYF.

The gene calls are TRBV6-5 and TRBJ2-5; 9 positions agree with TRBD2. The J segment lost 1 base and the V segment lost 2 bases, leaving 11 bases of the junction unmatched. Germline CDR1 reads MNHEY; CDR2 reads SVGAGI. The CDR3 is made up of 18 amino acids. DNA of the CDR3: TGTGCCAGCAGTTACGTCGGTGGTAGCGGGGGCCTCCAAGAGACCCAGTACTTC. Protein product: CASSYVGGSGGLQETQYF.

The V and J genes are TRBV28 and TRBJ1-2, with 8 bases aligning to TRBD1. J lost 4 bases, V lost 5 bases, and 9 bases had no gene match. The CDR3 has 15 amino acids. The germline V gene has CDR1 MDHEN and CDR2 SYDVKM. In DNA, the CDR3 is TGTGCCAGCAGTCCCTCGGACAGGGTACTCTATGGCTACACCTTC. Protein sequence: CASSPSDRVLYGYTF.

This chain joins TRBV20-1 and TRBJ2-2; 16 bases are a match to TRBD2. The CDR3 extends over 15 amino acids. Germline CDR1 and CDR2: DFQATT and SNEGSKA (reference sequence). After removal of 3 bases from V and 5 bases from J, the junction contained 0 bases not matched to a gene. CDR3 sequence (DNA): TGCAGTGCTAGGGGACTAGCGGGGGGGACCGGGGAGCTGTTTTTT. It is translated as CSARGLAGGTGELFF.

The genes are TRBV29-1 and TRBJ2-5, with 8 bases lining up with TRBD2. Germline CDR1 is SQVTM and CDR2 is ANQGSEA. J lost 3 bases, V lost 3 bases, and 6 bases had no gene match. CDR3 length: 14 amino acids. CDR3 sequence: CSVEKLAEEETQYF. CDR3 sequence (DNA): TGCAGCGTTGAGAAACTAGCGGAGGAAGAGACCCAGTACTTC.

The chain carries TRBV20-1 and TRBJ2-3; D gene uncertain. Trimming shortened V by 2 bases and J by 0 bases, and 9 bases separated the two germline ends. The CDR3 contains 14 residues. Germline loops: CDR1 DFQATT, CDR2 SNEGSKA (reference sequence). This CDR3 is CSARYRESTDTQYF. CDR3 coding DNA: TGCAGTGCTAGATACCGCGAAAGCACAGATACGCAGTATTTT.

The chain combines TRBV13 with TRBJ1-2; 7 bases are shared with TRBD1. Germline V gene data show CDR1 as PRHDT and CDR2 as FYEKMQ (reference sequence). J gave up 4 bases and V 5 bases, and 13 bases lay outside the gene matches. This CDR3 is built from 16 residues. Written as DNA, the CDR3 is TGTGCCAGCAGCCCAAGGGGGACAGAACTCTTCTATGGCTACACCTTC. It specifies CASSPRGTELFYGYTF.

CDR3 DNA sequence: TGTGCCAGCAGCTTGGACTTATTGACAGGAGTGCATCAGCCCCAGCATTTT. This sequence encodes CASSLDLLTGVHQPQHF. This rearrangement joins TRBV7-2 to TRBJ1-5; D might be TRBD1 (6 bases). From germline, CDR1 is SGHTA and CDR2 FQGNSA. V was trimmed by 3 bases and J by 5 bases, leaving 20 bases between them. CDR3 size: 17 residues.

The rearrangement joins TRBV4-3 to TRBJ2-1; 7 positions agree with TRBD2. Germline CDR1 reads LGHNA; CDR2 reads YSLEER. The CDR3 is 17 residues long. With V trimmed by 3 bases and J by 10 bases, 18 bases remained unmatched. The CDR3 region has the DNA TGCGCCAGCAGCCAGAAGACTAGCCCTCTTCTTGGTTCAGAGCAGTTCTTC. Protein: CASSQKTSPLLGSEQFF.

This chain uses TRBV7-9 with TRBJ2-1, with 7 positions matching TRBD2. Germline assignment: CDR1 SEHNR and CDR2 FQNEAQ (reference sequence). The CDR3 length is 13 residues. Losses at the gene ends were 11 bases for V and 6 bases for J; bases not matched to a gene: 10. CDR3 sequence (DNA): TGTGCCTCCCCCAGCGGGACGTTCAATGAGCAGTTCTTC. It encodes CASPSGTFNEQFF.

This clonotype appeared a few times. For the CDR3, the DNA is TGCAGTGCCCAGCCGGGACTAGCTCGTAATGAGCAGTTCTTC. It is translated as CSAQPGLARNEQFF. The V call is TRBV20-1, the J call TRBJ2-1; 9 bases are a match to TRBD2. From germline, CDR1 is DFQATT and CDR2 SNEGSKA (reference sequence). This CDR3 contains 14 residues. V lost 6 bases to trimming and J lost 7 bases; unmatched junction nucleotides: 10.

J is TRBJ1-2 and V is TRBV11-2; 7 positions match TRBD1. Germline values: CDR1 SGHAT, CDR2 FQNNGV. V was clipped by 6 bases and J by 8 bases; unmatched bases: 9. The CDR3 length is 13 residues. The CDR3: CASSDLRQGGYTF. CDR3 sequence (DNA): TGTGCCAGCAGTGACCTCCGACAGGGCGGCTACACCTTC.

The genes are TRBV3-1 and TRBJ2-5; D possibly matches TRBD1 or TRBD2 (5 bases each). The germline V gene encodes CDR1 LGHDT and CDR2 YNNKEL (reference sequence). This CDR3 contains 15 residues. V was trimmed by 4 bases and J by 2 bases, leaving 14 bases between them. This CDR3 is CASSRGLWGQETQYF. The CDR3 nucleotides are TGTGCCAGCAGCCGGGGTCTGTGGGGGCAAGAGACCCAGTACTTC.

The chain's CDR3 is CASSLSSADEAFF. Written as DNA, the CDR3 is TGTGCCAGCAGTTTAAGTTCCGCCGATGAAGCTTTCTTT. The V gene is TRBV27, the J gene TRBJ1-1; D is ambiguous. The V end lost 2 bases, the J end lost 7 bases, and 11 bases lay between the germline ends. This CDR3 has 13 amino acids. Per germline, CDR1 MNHEY and CDR2 SMNVEV (reference sequence).

This sequence joins TRBV29-1 and TRBJ2-5, with D perhaps TRBD2 (5 bases). The ends were cut back, 3 bases at V and 11 bases at J, with 22 bases in the middle. The length of the CDR3 is 14 residues. Germline lookup yields CDR1 SQVTM and CDR2 ANQGSEA. The DNA for the CDR3 is TGCAGCGTTGACCGGACTTGGGCCAACAATGAGCAGTACTTC. Translation gives CSVDRTWANNEQYF.

The CDR3 loop reads CAINEKVNEQFF. The CDR3 DNA sequence: TGTGCCATCAATGAAAAGGTTAATGAGCAGTTCTTC. The chain has TRBV10-3 and TRBJ2-1; no definite D call. Trimming cost V 7 bases and J 7 bases, with 11 bases left between them. This CDR3 comprises 12 residues. CDR1 and CDR2 from the germline V gene are ENHRY and SYGVKD.